The T cell receptor beta chain under discussion was sequenced for a study of beta chain features in type 1 diabetes. Study summary: Patients did not differ from healthy donors in age, gender or cell yield.

This clone was found a few times. Its antigen is undetermined. Averaging roughly 120 mL, one heparinised blood draw was given by each donor. Broader study findings: Since sequencing was performed on cDNA, cells with high TCR expression could be over-represented. A definitive answer on HLA type influencing TCRB rearrangement was not reached here. In all four CD4+ subsets, TCRB CDR3 length was significantly, moderately reduced in type 1 diabetes.

In germline, CDR1 is SGHVS, CDR2 FQNEAQ. There are 14 residues in the CDR3. With 5 bases clipped from V and 4 bases from J, the junction kept 5 bases outside the gene matches. The investigators reverse transcribed all of the isolated RNA, so they sequenced expressed TCRB transcripts. Produced via immunoSEQ multiplex PCR; TCRdb's table is partial and in-frame only. This sample yields 100,000 to 150,000 clones, of which about 10% are seen a single time; over 0.6% belongs to the top ten. Sequencing input: central memory CD4+ T cells from blood. This chain uses TRBV7-8 with TRBJ2-7; 10 bases align to TRBD1. The receptor was isolated from a man aged 25 to 40 with type 1 diabetes. CDR3 sequence reads: CASSVTGGAYEQYF. CDR3 bases: TGTGCCAGCAGCGTGACAGGGGGCGCGTACGAGCAGTACTTC. Together with reference TRBV7-8 and TRBJ2-7, the CDR3 gives the full variable domain: GAGVSQSPRYKVAKRGQDVALRCDPISGHVSLFWYQQALGQGPEFLTYFQNEAQLDKSGLPSDRFFAERPEGSVSTLKIQRTQQEDSAVYLCASSVTGGAYEQYFGPGTRLTVT.